Shown below are 10 T cell receptor beta chains from a single sample sequenced in a study of patients and donors after allogeneic stem cell transplantation. Via MiXCR, TCRdb re-called the RT-PCR reads, giving one row per CDR3 protein. The table records about 110,000 distinct CDR3 sequences, over 30% of them present only once. The specimen sequenced was blood, either unsorted or a sorted T cell fraction (not recorded which). The receptors were sampled from a human donor who was either an allogeneic HSCT recipient or a stem cell or donor lymphocyte infusion donor (not recorded which). It is not recorded whose cells these are; they may come from a transplant donor.

The rearrangement uses TRBV27 and TRBJ2-7; 9 bases align to TRBD2. Germline V lookup: CDR1 MNHEY, CDR2 SMNVEV (reference sequence). The V gene end was trimmed by 5 bases and the J gene end by 3 bases; junction bases not matched to a gene: 5. The CDR3 has 14 amino acids. The CDR3 DNA follows: TGTGCCAGCAGTAATAGCGGGAGAAGCTACGAGCAGTACTTC. This codes for CASSNSGRSYEQYF.

The V gene is TRBV20-1, the J gene TRBJ2-1; no definite D call. CDR3 length: 16 residues. Deletions cut 6 bases from V and 0 bases from J, with 18 bases between. The germline V gene encodes CDR1 DFQATT and CDR2 SNEGSKA (reference sequence). The DNA of the CDR3 is TGCAGTGCCAGTCATCCGATCTGGAGCTCCTACAATGAGCAGTTCTTC. As protein: CSASHPIWSSYNEQFF.

This chain links TRBV20-1 with TRBJ1-2, with D perhaps matching TRBD1 (6 bases). Trimming took 6 bases from V and 8 from J, leaving 10 bases between them. Germline V gene lookup returns CDR1 DFQATT and CDR2 SNEGSKA (reference sequence). This CDR3 has 10 amino acids. DNA of the CDR3: TGCAGTGCACCACAGGGCGGCTACACCTTC. This translates into CSAPQGGYTF.

The rearrangement links TRBV5-1 to TRBJ1-4; maybe TRBD1 (6 bases). Trimming left V 5 bases short and J 6 bases short, with 11 bases between. The CDR3 runs to 13 residues. Germline lookup yields CDR1 SGHRS and CDR2 YFSETQ. CDR3 nucleotides: TGCGCCAGCAGTTCCACAGGGCATGAAAAACTGTTTTTT. It encodes CASSSTGHEKLFF.

The chain carries TRBV6-2 or TRBV6-3 and TRBJ1-1; a weak D match, TRBD1 (5 bases). Looked up from germline, CDR1 is MNHEY and CDR2 is SVGEGT. Trimming took 3 bases from V and 5 from J, leaving 10 bases between them. This CDR3 region has 13 residues. CDR3 sequence reads: CASSYSGATEAFF. The CDR3 DNA sequence: TGTGCCAGCAGTTATAGCGGGGCGACTGAAGCTTTCTTT.

This clonotype was seen repeatedly, ten times or more. This chain connects TRBV15 to TRBJ2-5, with D perhaps matching TRBD1 (6 bases). Trimming cost V 4 bases and J 5 bases, with 17 bases left between them. Germline V gene sequence: CDR1 LNHNV, CDR2 YYDKDF (reference sequence). The CDR3 contains 15 residues. The CDR3 coding sequence is TGTGCCACCAGCAAAGGGGGATTCACTGGCGAGACCCAGTACTTC. As protein: CATSKGGFTGETQYF.

The chain couples TRBV7-2 to TRBJ1-2; D might be TRBD1 (5 bases). CDR1 is SGHTA, CDR2 FQGNSA, per germline. The CDR3 is 12 amino acids. The V end lost 6 bases, the J end lost 6 bases, and 11 bases lay between the germline ends. In DNA form, the CDR3 reads TGTGCCAGCAGAAATCCAGGGAATGGCTACACCTTC. This sequence encodes CASRNPGNGYTF. Together with reference TRBV7-2 and TRBJ1-2, the CDR3 gives the full variable domain: GAGVSQSPSNKVTEKGKDVELRCDPISGHTALYWYRQSLGQGLEFLIYFQGNSAPDKSGLPSDRFSAERTGGSVSTLTIQRTQQEDSAVYLCASRNPGNGYTFGSGTRLTVV.

This rearrangement joins TRBV4-2 to TRBJ2-1; 7 positions match TRBD2. V shed 6 bases and J 0 bases; nucleotides not matched to a gene: 8. This CDR3 region has 16 residues. Germline V gene lookup returns CDR1 LGHNA and CDR2 YNFKEQ. For the CDR3, the DNA is TGTGCCAGCAGAAGCTCCCTAGCGGACTCCTACAATGAGCAGTTCTTC. Its protein product is CASRSSLADSYNEQFF.

The chain carries TRBV20-1 and TRBJ1-3, with 9 bases matching TRBD1. The CDR3 consists of 16 residues. Germline CDR1 and CDR2: DFQATT and SNEGSKA (reference sequence). The junction had 3 bases not matched to a gene; V was cut back by 0 bases and J by 0 bases. The DNA of the CDR3 is TGCAGTGCTAGAGATGCGGGACAGGGCTCTGGAAACACCATATATTTT. It specifies CSARDAGQGSGNTIYF.

The J gene is TRBJ2-1, the V gene TRBV30; D remains unclear. Per germline, CDR1 GTSNPN and CDR2 SVGIG (reference sequence). This CDR3 spans 11 amino acids. Between the trimmed V and J ends, which lost 4 bases and 5 bases, there was a span of 6 bases. In DNA, the CDR3 is TGTGCCTGGACTACCAACAATGAGCAGTTCTTC. Translated: CAWTTNNEQFF.